The rows below give T cell receptor beta chains drawn from one sample of a study of radiation and T cells in renal cell carcinoma. Assay used: immunoSEQ multiplex PCR; TCRdb lists only in-frame clones, some missing. This sample has about 150,000 clones; approximately 86% occur once, and the top ten carry 15% to 20%. The specimen was blood, collected from a patient whose treatment included radiotherapy and nephrectomy. The receptor set was obtained from a woman aged 50 to 60 with renal cell carcinoma. CDR3s include the opening cysteine and the closing phenylalanine or tryptophan. A D gene is named only where the DNA matches it firmly. Clone size is not always given. Where it is, it says once, few, many or a class for expanded clones.

J gene	clone size	V gene	D gene	CDR3 protein	CDR3 DNA
TRBJ1-3	-	TRBV18	-	CASSPTGPDSGNTIYF	TGTGCCAGCTCTCCAACGGGGCCAGACTCTGGAAACACCATATATTTT
TRBJ2-1	-	TRBV7-2	-	CASSSLVEQFF	TGTGCCAGCAGCTCCCTAGTTGAGCAGTTCTTC
TRBJ1-4	-	TRBV7-6	TRBD1	CASSPGQVEEKLFF	TGTGCCAGCAGCCCAGGACAGGTCGAGGAAAAACTGTTTTTT
TRBJ1-4	once	TRBV5-4	-	CASSQDPSQNNEKLFF	TGTGCCAGCAGCCAAGATCCCTCACAGAATAATGAAAAACTGTTTTTT
TRBJ1-4	-	TRBV30	-	CAWSIGTEKLFF	TGTGCCTGGAGTATTGGGACGGAAAAACTGTTTTTT
TRBJ1-2	-	TRBV4-3	-	CASSQAPGRQTYGYTF	TGCGCCAGCAGCCAAGCCCCGGGCCGACAGACCTATGGCTACACCTTC
TRBJ2-1	-	TRBV5-6	-	CASSIGANEQFF	TGTGCCAGCAGCATTGGGGCGAATGAGCAGTTCTTC
TRBJ2-7	-	TRBV28	TRBD1	CASTLPGQGVLSYEQYF	TGTGCCAGCACTCTACCGGGACAGGGGGTCCTCTCCTACGAGCAGTACTTC
TRBJ2-7	-	TRBV7-2	-	CASSSRGGGEQYF	TGTGCCAGCAGCTCCAGGGGGGGCGGCGAGCAGTACTTC
TRBJ1-2	-	TRBV5-4	-	CASSLVGLDGYTF	TGTGCCAGCAGCTTAGTGGGCCTTGACGGCTACACCTTC
TRBJ2-7	-	TRBV18	TRBD1	CASSQGQAHQYF	TGTGCCAGCTCCCAGGGACAGGCCCATCAGTACTTC
TRBJ1-4	-	TRBV6-5	-	CASTRANEKLFF	TGTGCCAGCACCAGAGCTAATGAAAAACTGTTTTTT
TRBJ1-6	-	TRBV5-6	-	CASSLVQALGPSVSPLHF	TGTGCCAGCAGCTTGGTACAGGCCTTAGGTCCCTCCGTTTCACCCCTCCACTTT
TRBJ2-1	-	TRBV5-1	-	CASSSGQLINEQFF	TGCGCCAGCAGCTCAGGCCAGTTGATCAATGAGCAGTTCTTC
TRBJ2-1	-	TRBV14	TRBD2	CASSLGLARRSSYNEQFF	TGTGCCAGCAGCCTCGGACTAGCGAGACGAAGCTCCTACAATGAGCAGTTCTTC
TRBJ2-3	few	TRBV2	-	CASSVGLGGLDTQYF	TGTGCCAGCAGTGTCGGCCTAGGGGGTTTAGATACGCAGTATTTT
TRBJ1-5	-	TRBV10-2	TRBD1	CASSRGTASQPQHF	TGCGCCAGCAGCCGCGGGACAGCGAGTCAGCCCCAGCATTTT
TRBJ2-1	-	TRBV19	-	CASSIDVGSSAGSNEQFF	TGTGCCAGTAGTATAGATGTGGGGTCAAGCGCAGGCTCCAATGAGCAGTTCTTC
TRBJ2-7	-	TRBV7-9	TRBD1	CASSPRAGQGAYEQYF	TGTGCCAGCAGCCCCAGGGCGGGACAGGGGGCCTACGAGCAGTACTTC
TRBJ1-4	-	TRBV18	-	CASSPAQGGEKLFF	TGTGCCAGCTCACCAGCACAGGGAGGGGAAAAACTGTTTTTT
TRBJ1-1	-	TRBV19	TRBD1	CASSLRGQDTEAFF	TGTGCCAGTAGTCTCAGGGGGCAGGACACTGAAGCTTTCTTT
TRBJ1-6	-	TRBV11-2	-	CASSLEQGGSPLHF	TGTGCCAGCAGCTTAGAACAGGGAGGATCACCCCTCCACTTT
TRBJ2-6	once	TRBV5-4	-	CASSSRGGISGANVLTF	TGTGCCAGCAGCTCCCGGGGTGGAATCTCTGGGGCCAACGTCCTGACTTTC
TRBJ1-2	-	TRBV7-2	TRBD1	CASSRQGDGYTF	TGTGCCAGCAGTCGACAGGGTGACGGCTACACCTTC
TRBJ2-6	-	TRBV5-1	-	CASSLGSGANVLTF	TGCGCCAGCAGCTTGGGTTCTGGGGCCAACGTCCTGACTTTC
TRBJ1-6	-	TRBV5-4	TRBD1	CASSLAQTGSGSPLHF	TGTGCCAGCAGCTTGGCCCAGACAGGGTCAGGTTCACCCCTCCACTTT
TRBJ2-7	few	TRBV5-1	TRBD1	CASSTLTGFTYEQYF	TGCGCCAGCAGCACGTTGACAGGGTTCACCTACGAGCAGTACTTC
TRBJ2-2	-	TRBV10-3	TRBD2	CAISESPAGVAGELFF	TGTGCCATCAGTGAGTCGCCAGCGGGAGTGGCCGGGGAGCTGTTTTTT
TRBJ2-4	-	TRBV5-4	-	CASSLVGEAVDIQYF	TGTGCCAGCAGCTTGGTGGGAGAGGCGGTTGACATTCAGTACTTC
TRBJ2-7	-	TRBV10-3	TRBD1	CAIRGPGQGVYEQYF	TGTGCCATCAGGGGGCCGGGACAGGGGGTGTACGAGCAGTACTTC
TRBJ1-1	few	TRBV19	TRBD1	CASSDDRAAEAFF	TGTGCCAGTAGTGACGACAGGGCCGCTGAAGCTTTCTTT
TRBJ2-5	-	TRBV6-1	-	CASSEAGWGEETQYF	TGTGCCAGCAGTGAAGCGGGGTGGGGGGAAGAGACCCAGTACTTC
TRBJ2-3	once	TRBV6-5	-	CASSYSSEAADTQYF	TGTGCCAGCAGTTACTCGTCGGAGGCTGCAGATACGCAGTATTTT
TRBJ2-7	-	TRBV6-5	-	CASSLWGVGYEQYF	TGTGCCAGCAGTTTATGGGGGGTCGGCTACGAGCAGTACTTC
TRBJ2-1	once	TRBV5-8	-	CASSLYNEQFF	TGTGCCAGCAGCTTATACAATGAGCAGTTCTTC
TRBJ1-5	-	TRBV28	-	CASSFILRQPQHF	TGTGCCAGCAGTTTCATCTTACGGCAGCCCCAGCATTTT
TRBJ1-1	-	TRBV28	-	CASSPRGGAHTEAFF	TGTGCCAGCAGTCCGCGAGGGGGGGCGCACACTGAAGCTTTCTTT
TRBJ2-6	-	TRBV5-1	-	CASSLGWASGANVLTF	TGCGCCAGCAGCTTGGGGTGGGCCTCTGGGGCCAACGTCCTGACTTTC
TRBJ2-2	-	TRBV5-6	TRBD1	CASSSGTATGELFF	TGTGCCAGCAGCTCCGGGACAGCCACCGGGGAGCTGTTTTTT
TRBJ1-1	-	TRBV6-5	TRBD1	CASSYSNRDRVTEAFF	TGTGCCAGCAGTTACTCGAATAGGGACAGAGTCACTGAAGCTTTCTTT
TRBJ2-7	few	TRBV18	-	CASSSSSYEQYF	TGTGCCAGCTCATCCAGCAGCTACGAGCAGTACTTC
TRBJ2-4	-	TRBV29-1	-	CSVSISGENIQYF	TGCAGCGTTTCAATCTCAGGGGAAAACATTCAGTACTTC
TRBJ1-5	-	TRBV4-3	-	CASSQDAGYSNQPQHF	TGCGCCAGCAGCCAAGACGCCGGATATAGCAATCAGCCCCAGCATTTT
TRBJ2-4	once	TRBV5-6	-	CASSPRQLAKNIQYF	TGTGCCAGCAGCCCCCGACAGCTAGCCAAAAACATTCAGTACTTC
TRBJ2-7	-	TRBV10-1	-	CASSEWKGPYEQYF	TGCGCCAGCAGTGAGTGGAAGGGCCCCTACGAGCAGTACTTC
TRBJ2-1	-	TRBV7-2	-	CASSSPGPRDEQFF	TGTGCCAGCAGCTCGCCGGGACCCCGGGATGAGCAGTTCTTC
TRBJ2-5	-	TRBV20-1	-	CSGQDQETQYF	TGCAGTGGACAGGACCAAGAGACCCAGTACTTC
TRBJ1-5	-	TRBV7-2	-	CASSLAGRATGQPQHF	TGTGCCAGCAGCTTAGCTGGCAGGGCCACAGGGCAGCCCCAGCATTTT
TRBJ2-5	few	TRBV2	-	CASSGNGRETQYF	TGTGCCAGCAGTGGGAACGGTCGAGAGACCCAGTACTTC
TRBJ1-3	-	TRBV6-5	-	CASSRGRNSGNTIYF	TGTGCCAGCAGCCGGGGACGGAACTCTGGAAACACCATATATTTT